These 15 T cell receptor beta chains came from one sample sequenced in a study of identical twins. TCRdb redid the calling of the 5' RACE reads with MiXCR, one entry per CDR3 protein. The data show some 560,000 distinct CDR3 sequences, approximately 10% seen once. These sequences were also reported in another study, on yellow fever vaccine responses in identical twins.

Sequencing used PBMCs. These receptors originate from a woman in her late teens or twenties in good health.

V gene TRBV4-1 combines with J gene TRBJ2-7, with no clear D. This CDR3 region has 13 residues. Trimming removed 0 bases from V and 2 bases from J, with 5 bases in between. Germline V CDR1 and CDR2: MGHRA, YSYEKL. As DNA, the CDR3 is TGCGCCAGCAGCCAAGAAGTCCCCTACGAGCAGTACTTC. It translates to CASSQEVPYEQYF.

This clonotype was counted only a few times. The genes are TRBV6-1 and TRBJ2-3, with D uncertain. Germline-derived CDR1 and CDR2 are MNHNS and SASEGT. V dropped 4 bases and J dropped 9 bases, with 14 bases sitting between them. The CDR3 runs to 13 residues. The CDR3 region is CASSAAPTGTQYF. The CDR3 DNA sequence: TGTGCCAGCAGTGCTGCTCCCACGGGCACGCAGTATTTT.

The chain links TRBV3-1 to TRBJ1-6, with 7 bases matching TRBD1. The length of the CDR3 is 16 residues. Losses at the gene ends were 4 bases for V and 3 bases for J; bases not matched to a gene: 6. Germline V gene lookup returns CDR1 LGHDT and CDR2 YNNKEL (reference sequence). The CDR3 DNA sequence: TGTGCCAGCAGCCGCGGACAGGCGAACTATAATTCACCCCTCCACTTT. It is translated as CASSRGQANYNSPLHF.

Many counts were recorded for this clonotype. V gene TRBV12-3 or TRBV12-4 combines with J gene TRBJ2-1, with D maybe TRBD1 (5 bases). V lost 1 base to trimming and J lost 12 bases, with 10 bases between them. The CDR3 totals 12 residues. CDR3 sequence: CASSLDKGAQFF. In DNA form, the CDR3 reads TGTGCCAGCAGTTTAGATAAAGGGGCGCAGTTCTTC.

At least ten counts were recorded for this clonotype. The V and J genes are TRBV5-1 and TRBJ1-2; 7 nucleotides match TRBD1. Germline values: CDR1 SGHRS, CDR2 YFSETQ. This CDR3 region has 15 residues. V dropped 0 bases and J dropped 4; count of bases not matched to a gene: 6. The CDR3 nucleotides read TGCGCCAGCAGCTTGGAGACAGGGTCGGTCTATGGCTACACCTTC. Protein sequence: CASSLETGSVYGYTF.

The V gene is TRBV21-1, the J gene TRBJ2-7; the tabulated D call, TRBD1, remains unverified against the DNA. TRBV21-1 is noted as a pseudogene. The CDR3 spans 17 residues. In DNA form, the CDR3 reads TGTGCCAGCACGGGGACAGGGAATTTTACGAGGGACTACGAGCAGTACTTC. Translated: CASTGTGNFTRDYEQYF.

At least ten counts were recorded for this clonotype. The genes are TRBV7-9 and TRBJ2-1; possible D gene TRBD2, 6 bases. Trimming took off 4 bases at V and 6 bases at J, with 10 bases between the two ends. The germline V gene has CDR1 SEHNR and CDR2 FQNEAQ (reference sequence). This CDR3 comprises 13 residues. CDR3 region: CASSSGLLNEQFF. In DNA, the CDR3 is TGTGCCAGCAGCTCGGGACTTCTCAATGAGCAGTTCTTC. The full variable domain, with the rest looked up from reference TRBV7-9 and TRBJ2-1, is DTGVSQNPRHKITKRGQNVTFRCDPISEHNRLYWYRQTLGQGPEFLTYFQNEAQLEKSRLLSDRFSAERPKGSFSTLEIQRTEQGDSAMYLCASSSGLLNEQFFGPGTRLTVL.

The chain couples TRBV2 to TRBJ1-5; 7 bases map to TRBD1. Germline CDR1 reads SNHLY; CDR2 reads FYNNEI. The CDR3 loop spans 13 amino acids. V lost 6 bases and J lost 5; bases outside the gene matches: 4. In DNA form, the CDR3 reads TGTGCCAGCAGAACAGGGGCTTATCAGCCCCAGCATTTT. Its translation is CASRTGAYQPQHF. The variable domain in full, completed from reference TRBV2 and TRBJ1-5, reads EPEVTQTPSHQVTQMGQEVILRCVPISNHLYFYWYRQILGQKVEFLVSFYNNEISEKSEIFDDQFSVERPDGSNFTLKIRSTKLEDSAMYFCASRTGAYQPQHFGDGTRLSIL.

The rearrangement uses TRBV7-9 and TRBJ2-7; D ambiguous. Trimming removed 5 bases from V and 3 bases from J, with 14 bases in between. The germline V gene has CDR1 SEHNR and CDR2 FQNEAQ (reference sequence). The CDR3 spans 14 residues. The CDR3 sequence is CASSPARTIYEQYF. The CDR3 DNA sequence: TGTGCCAGCAGCCCGGCACGGACGATCTACGAGCAGTACTTC.

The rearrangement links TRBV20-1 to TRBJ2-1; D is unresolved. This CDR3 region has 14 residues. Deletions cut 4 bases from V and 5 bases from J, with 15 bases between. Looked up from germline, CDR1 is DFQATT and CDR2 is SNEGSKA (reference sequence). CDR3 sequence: CSAKNRLGHNEQFF. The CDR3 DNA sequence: TGCAGTGCTAAAAATCGATTGGGTCACAATGAGCAGTTCTTC.

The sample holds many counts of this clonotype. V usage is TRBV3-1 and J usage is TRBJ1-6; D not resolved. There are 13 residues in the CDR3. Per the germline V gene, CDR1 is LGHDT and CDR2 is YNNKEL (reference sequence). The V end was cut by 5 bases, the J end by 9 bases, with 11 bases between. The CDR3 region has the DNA TGTGCCAGCAGCAAAAGGTCAGGTTCACCCCTCCACTTT. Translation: CASSKRSGSPLHF.

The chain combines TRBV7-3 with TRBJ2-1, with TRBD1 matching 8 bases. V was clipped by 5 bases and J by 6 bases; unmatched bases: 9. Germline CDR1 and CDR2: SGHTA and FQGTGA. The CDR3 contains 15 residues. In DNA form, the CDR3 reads TGTGCCAGCAGCCTACAGGGGGATATAGGCAATGAGCAGTTCTTC. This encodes CASSLQGDIGNEQFF.

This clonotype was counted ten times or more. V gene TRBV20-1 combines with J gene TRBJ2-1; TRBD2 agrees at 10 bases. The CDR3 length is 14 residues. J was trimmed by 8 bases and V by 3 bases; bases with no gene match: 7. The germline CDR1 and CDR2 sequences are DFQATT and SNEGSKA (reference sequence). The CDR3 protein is CSASLSGRADEQFF. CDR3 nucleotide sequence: TGCAGTGCTAGTTTGAGCGGGAGGGCCGATGAGCAGTTCTTC.

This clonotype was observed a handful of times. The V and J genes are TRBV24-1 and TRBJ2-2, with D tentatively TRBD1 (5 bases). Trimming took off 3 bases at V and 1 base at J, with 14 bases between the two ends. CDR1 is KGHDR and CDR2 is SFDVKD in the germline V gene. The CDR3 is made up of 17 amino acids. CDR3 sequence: CATSDPKQAVNTGELFF. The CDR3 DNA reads TGTGCCACCAGTGATCCTAAACAGGCGGTGAACACCGGGGAGCTGTTTTTT.

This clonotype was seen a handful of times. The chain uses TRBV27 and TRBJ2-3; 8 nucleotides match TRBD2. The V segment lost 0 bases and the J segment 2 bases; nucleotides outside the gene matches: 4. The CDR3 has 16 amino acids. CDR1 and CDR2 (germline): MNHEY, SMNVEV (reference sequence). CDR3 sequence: CASSLSSGVPTDTQYF. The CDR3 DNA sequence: TGTGCCAGCAGTTTATCTAGCGGGGTTCCCACAGATACGCAGTATTTT.